This T cell receptor beta chain was found in a study of stem cell transplantation in POMP-related autoinflammatory disease. Study overall: After transplant, neutrophils and platelets showed 100% graft donor chimerism through one year.

The repertoire was sequenced with immunoSEQ multiplex PCR; TCRdb's copy has only in-frame clones and lacks some. The table records 9,100 or so clones, roughly 77% of them present only once. CDR3 length: 15 residues. The ends were cut back, 0 bases at V and 0 bases at J, with 6 bases in the middle. Germline lookup yields CDR1 KGHSH and CDR2 LQKENI. Prominent immunodeficiency with autoinflammation defined PRAID. This receptor was taken from a human patient with POMP-related autoinflammation and immune dysregulation (PRAID). Certain T cells may be donor cells from the graft. Sequenced material: CD4+ T cells from PBMCs, taken after stem cell transplantation. V usage is TRBV18 and J usage is TRBJ2-4; the D is unclear. The CDR3 coding sequence is TGTGCCAGCTCACCACCGAATACAGCCAAAAACATTCAGTACTTC. Amino acid sequence: CASSPPNTAKNIQYF.